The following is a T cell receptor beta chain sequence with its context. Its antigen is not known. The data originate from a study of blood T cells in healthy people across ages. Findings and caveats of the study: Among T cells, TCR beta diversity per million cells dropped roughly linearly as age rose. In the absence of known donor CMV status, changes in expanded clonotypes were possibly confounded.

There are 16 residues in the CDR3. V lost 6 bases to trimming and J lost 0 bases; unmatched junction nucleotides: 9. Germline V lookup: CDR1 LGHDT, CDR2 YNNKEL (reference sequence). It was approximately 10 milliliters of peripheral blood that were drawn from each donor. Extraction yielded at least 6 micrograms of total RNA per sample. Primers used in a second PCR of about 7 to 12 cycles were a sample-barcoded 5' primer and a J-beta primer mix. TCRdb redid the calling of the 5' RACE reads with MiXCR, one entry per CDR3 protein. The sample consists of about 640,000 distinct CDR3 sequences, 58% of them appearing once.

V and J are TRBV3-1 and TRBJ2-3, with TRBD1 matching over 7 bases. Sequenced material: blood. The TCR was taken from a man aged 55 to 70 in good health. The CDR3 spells CASRPDRVTSTDTQYF. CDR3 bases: TGTGCCAGCAGGCCCGACAGGGTTACTAGCACAGATACGCAGTATTTT.